The rows below give T cell receptor beta chains drawn from one sample of a study of cytomegalovirus exposure and HLA in healthy donors. TCRdb's copy holds only in-frame clones and misses some; the assay was immunoSEQ multiplex PCR. Of approximately 110,000 clones detected, around 75% appear once; the ten largest clones hold 2.1%. Sequenced input: PBMCs. Receptors originate from a man between 25 and 39 years old in good health and CMV-seronegative. Each CDR3 is given with its conserved first and last residue. Fields, in order: J gene, clone size, D gene, V gene, CDR3 protein, CDR3 DNA. D genes are given only for firm matches. A clone size is listed for some rows: how often the clone was seen (once, few, many), or a class if it is expanded.

j_gene: TRBJ1-1; abundance: .; d_gene: .; v_gene: TRBV21-1; CDR3aa: CASSLGVTEAFF; CDR3nt: TGTGCCAGCAGCCTCGGAGTGACTGAAGCTTTCTTT
j_gene: TRBJ1-1; abundance: .; d_gene: .; v_gene: TRBV9; CDR3aa: CASSVEPARPGERNTEAFF; CDR3nt: TGTGCCAGCAGCGTAGAGCCGGCGAGGCCAGGGGAAAGGAACACTGAAGCTTTCTTT
j_gene: TRBJ2-7; abundance: .; d_gene: .; v_gene: TRBV4-2; CDR3aa: CASSLLIQGKSYEQYF; CDR3nt: TGTGCCAGCAGCCTTTTAATACAGGGAAAGTCCTACGAGCAGTACTTC
j_gene: TRBJ2-4; abundance: .; d_gene: .; v_gene: TRBV15; CDR3aa: CATSSLNSPRINIQYF; CDR3nt: TGTGCCACCAGCAGCCTAAACTCCCCCAGGATCAACATTCAGTACTTC
j_gene: TRBJ2-3; abundance: .; d_gene: .; v_gene: TRBV9; CDR3aa: CASSGLARSRHTQYF; CDR3nt: TGTGCCAGCAGCGGGCTAGCGAGATCCCGTCATACGCAGTATTTT
j_gene: TRBJ1-2; abundance: .; d_gene: TRBD1; v_gene: TRBV7-2; CDR3aa: CASSPFRGVGYTF; CDR3nt: TGTGCCAGCAGCCCCTTCAGGGGGGTTGGCTACACCTTC
j_gene: TRBJ2-3; abundance: few; d_gene: TRBD1; v_gene: TRBV15; CDR3aa: CATSRDLQGASTDTQYF; CDR3nt: TGTGCCACCAGCAGAGATCTCCAGGGGGCGAGCACAGATACGCAGTATTTT
j_gene: TRBJ2-3; abundance: few; d_gene: TRBD2; v_gene: TRBV27; CDR3aa: CASSPGTSGSTDTQYF; CDR3nt: TGTGCCAGCAGTCCCGGGACTAGCGGTAGCACAGATACGCAGTATTTT
j_gene: TRBJ1-2; abundance: .; d_gene: .; v_gene: TRBV18; CDR3aa: CASSPLAGATNYGYTF; CDR3nt: TGTGCCAGCTCACCACTAGCAGGGGCCACAAACTATGGCTACACCTTC
j_gene: TRBJ1-5; abundance: .; d_gene: .; v_gene: TRBV6-6; CDR3aa: CASEEYSNQPQHF; CDR3nt: TGTGCCAGCGAGGAATATAGCAATCAGCCCCAGCATTTT
j_gene: TRBJ2-6; abundance: .; d_gene: .; v_gene: TRBV29-1; CDR3aa: CSVTTPGAGVGSGANVLTF; CDR3nt: TGCAGCGTTACAACTCCAGGGGCAGGGGTAGGCTCTGGGGCCAACGTCCTGACTTTC
j_gene: TRBJ1-2; abundance: .; d_gene: TRBD1; v_gene: TRBV19; CDR3aa: CASSINRGAVNYGYTF; CDR3nt: TGTGCCAGTAGTATCAACAGGGGCGCTGTTAACTATGGCTACACCTTC
j_gene: TRBJ2-5; abundance: .; d_gene: TRBD2; v_gene: TRBV7-2; CDR3aa: CASSLQTSGGETQYF; CDR3nt: TGTGCCAGCAGCCTCCAGACTAGCGGGGGGGAGACCCAGTACTTC
j_gene: TRBJ1-6; abundance: once; d_gene: TRBD1; v_gene: TRBV6-5; CDR3aa: CASSYTTGARDSPLHF; CDR3nt: TGTGCCAGCAGTTATACAACAGGGGCGCGTGATTCACCCCTCCACTTT
j_gene: TRBJ2-7; abundance: .; d_gene: .; v_gene: TRBV5-4; CDR3aa: CASSLVNEQYF; CDR3nt: TGTGCCAGCAGCTTGGTAAACGAGCAGTACTTC
j_gene: TRBJ2-1; abundance: .; d_gene: TRBD1; v_gene: TRBV27; CDR3aa: CASSFLDRDINEQFF; CDR3nt: TGTGCCAGCAGTTTTTTAGACAGGGACATCAATGAGCAGTTCTTC
j_gene: TRBJ2-3; abundance: .; d_gene: .; v_gene: TRBV20-1; CDR3aa: CSEQGTDTQYF; CDR3nt: TGCAGTGAACAGGGCACAGATACGCAGTATTTT
j_gene: TRBJ1-1; abundance: few; d_gene: .; v_gene: TRBV6-5; CDR3aa: CASSTGLNTEAFF; CDR3nt: TGTGCCAGCAGCACAGGGTTGAACACTGAAGCTTTCTTT